Following are 17 T cell receptor beta chains from one sample sequenced in a study of molecular identifiers for immune sequencing clone quantification. MiXCR, run by TCRdb on the PCR reads, gives a single entry per CDR3 protein. The sample carries 250,000 to 400,000 distinct CDR3 sequences, over 20% recorded once. What was sequenced was naive CD8+ T cells from blood, with Jurkat cell RNA spiked in. The sample's subset: FACS-sorted CD8+CD4-CCR7+CD45RA+ naive T cells. Source of these receptors: a human donor in good health. Some libraries in this study had Jurkat cell RNA spiked in.

For this clonotype: This could be a read error, since a much larger clone is one nucleotide away. The chain is built from TRBV27 and TRBJ1-1; D is uncertain. Per the germline V gene, CDR1 is MNHEY and CDR2 is SMNVEV (reference sequence). The CDR3 is 14 amino acids. The CDR3 nucleotides read TGTACCAGCCAATTGAGAGGAGGAGGGACTGAAGCTTTCTTT. This codes for CTSQLRGGGTEAFF.

Turning to this clonotype: With a much larger clone just one base away, this may be a read error. The chain couples TRBV7-9 to TRBJ1-1; D unresolved. Trimming cost V 0 bases and J 0 bases, with 5 bases left between them. There are 14 residues in the CDR3. CDR1 is SEHNR, CDR2 FQNEAQ, per germline (reference sequence). The CDR3 loop is CASSLARMNTEAFF. The DNA for the CDR3 is TGTGCCAGCAGCTTAGCGCGTATGAACACTGAAGCTTTCTTT.

This clonotype has at least ten counts. The rearrangement uses TRBV11-2 and TRBJ2-7; D may correspond to TRBD1 or TRBD2 (6 bases each). Germline assignment: CDR1 SGHAT and CDR2 FQNNGV. The CDR3 consists of 14 residues. Trimming took off 5 bases at V and 6 bases at J, with 17 bases between the two ends. For the CDR3, the DNA is TGTGCCAGCAGCCCGAAGGGGGGAATGGGCGAGCAGTACTTC. It encodes CASSPKGGMGEQYF.

This clonotype was seen ten or more times. The V gene is TRBV20-1, the J gene TRBJ2-3; the match to TRBD1 covers 10 bases. CDR1 is DFQATT, CDR2 SNEGSKA, per germline (reference sequence). V dropped 1 base and J dropped 0; count of bases not matched to a gene: 1. This CDR3 spans 15 amino acids. The CDR3 sequence is CSARGQGASTDTQYF. The CDR3 DNA follows: TGCAGTGCTAGAGGACAGGGGGCAAGCACAGATACGCAGTATTTT.

This clonotype was detected once. This may arise from a read error, as a much more abundant clone is one base away. V is TRBV4-2 and J is TRBJ2-6; D possibly matches TRBD1 or TRBD2 (5 bases each). The germline V gene encodes CDR1 LGHNA and CDR2 YNFKEQ. The CDR3 is 15 residues long. CDR3 coding DNA: TGTGTCAGCAGCCAAGCGGCCACAAGGGGCAACGTCCTGACTTTC. Translated, it gives CVSSQAATRGNVLTF.

This clonotype was recorded many times. The chain employs TRBV28 and TRBJ1-1; a possible D gene is TRBD1 (6 bases). The CDR3 sequence is 17 residues long. Germline loops: CDR1 MDHEN, CDR2 SYDVKM. Trimming left V 8 bases short and J 0 bases short, with 22 bases between. CDR3 amino acids: CASLSGGLRPVNTEAFF. CDR3 nucleotide sequence: TGTGCCAGCCTAAGCGGGGGGCTAAGACCTGTGAACACTGAAGCTTTCTTT.

This chain joins TRBV2 and TRBJ2-7; 11 bases match TRBD2. With V trimmed by 1 base and J by 6 bases, 8 bases remained unmatched. The CDR3 covers 16 residues. Germline V CDR1 and CDR2: SNHLY, FYNNEI. CDR3 sequence reads: CASSEGATSGGCEQYF. The DNA for the CDR3 is TGTGCCAGCAGTGAAGGGGCTACTAGCGGGGGCTGCGAGCAGTACTTC.

This chain joins TRBV11-2 and TRBJ2-5; D unresolved. The CDR3 length is 15 residues. Trimming removed 5 bases from V and 2 bases from J, with 15 bases in between. Germline V lookup: CDR1 SGHAT, CDR2 FQNNGV. For the CDR3, the DNA is TGTGCCAGCAGCGGTAGTGGGTGGATTCAAGAGACCCAGTACTTC. Amino acids: CASSGSGWIQETQYF.

This clonotype was seen only a few times. The genes are TRBV4-3 and TRBJ2-3; the D call may be TRBD1 or TRBD2 (5 bases each). The CDR3 covers 16 residues. CDR1 and CDR2 (germline): LGHNA, YSLEER. Trimming shortened V by 1 base and J by 2 bases, and 13 bases separated the two germline ends. In DNA, the CDR3 is TGCGCCAGCAGCCAAGGGGGAGCAGGGACCACAGATACGCAGTATTTT. Translated, it gives CASSQGGAGTTDTQYF.

This clonotype turned up a few times. The chain joins TRBV14 to TRBJ2-3; a weak D match, TRBD2 (6 bases). Trimming removed 5 bases at V and 2 bases at J, with 20 bases between. Germline CDR1 SGHDN, CDR2 FVKESK. CDR3 length: 17 amino acids. The chain's CDR3 is CASSALGGLANTDTQYF. The CDR3 region has the DNA TGTGCCAGCAGCGCCTTGGGGGGACTGGCAAACACAGATACGCAGTATTTT.

This clonotype appeared a few times. V and J are TRBV25-1 and TRBJ1-1, with D possibly TRBD1 on 5 matching bases. The V and J ends lost 11 bases and 5 bases respectively, with 18 bases between them. The length of the CDR3 is 13 residues. Per the germline V gene, CDR1 is MGHDK and CDR2 is SYGVNS. CDR3 sequence reads: CARRGGGETEAFF. The DNA of the CDR3 is TGTGCCCGCCGGGGAGGAGGGGAAACTGAAGCTTTCTTT.

Of note for this clonotype: Likely a read error: the CDR3 ends without its conserved phenylalanine or tryptophan. The chain employs TRBV20-1 and TRBJ2-1; D possibly uses TRBD1 or TRBD2 (5 bases each). This CDR3 is built from 16 residues. Per the germline V gene, CDR1 is DFQATT and CDR2 is SNEGSKA (reference sequence). Trimming shortened V by 2 bases and J by 3 bases, and 17 bases separated the two germline ends. The chain's CDR3 is CSARLLRDGDYNEQFL. CDR3 coding DNA: TGCAGTGCTAGACTCCTCCGGGACGGAGACTACAATGAGCAGTTCTTG.

The V call is TRBV25-1, the J call TRBJ2-3; D is perhaps TRBD1 (6 bases). The CDR3 totals 13 residues. Between the trimmed V and J ends, which lost 6 bases and 5 bases, there was a span of 12 bases. Looked up from germline, CDR1 is MGHDK and CDR2 is SYGVNS. CDR3 sequence: CASRLGAQDTQYF. The CDR3 DNA sequence: TGTGCCAGCAGACTGGGGGCACAAGATACGCAGTATTTT.

This clonotype has at least ten counts. The CDR3 DNA reads TGCAGTACAGAGTTGAACACTGAAGCTTTCTTT. Its protein is CSTELNTEAFF. This sequence joins TRBV20-1 and TRBJ1-1; D remains unclear. The length of the CDR3 is 11 residues. The germline gives CDR1 DFQATT, CDR2 SNEGSKA (reference sequence). V lost 8 bases, J lost 0 bases, and 7 bases lay in between.

This clonotype was observed at least ten times. The V gene is TRBV2, the J gene TRBJ2-4; D may be TRBD2 (5 bases). The CDR3 consists of 16 residues. V gave up 2 bases and J gave up 0 bases, with 11 bases separating them. The germline gives CDR1 SNHLY, CDR2 FYNNEI. As DNA, the CDR3 is TGTGCCAGCAGTGAAAGTAGTAGCGTAGCCAAAAACATTCAGTACTTC. Protein: CASSESSSVAKNIQYF.

Remarks on this clonotype: A single base separates this from a much larger clone, so it may be a read error. The chain employs TRBV5-1 and TRBJ2-5; the match to TRBD1 covers 10 bases. The CDR3 covers 15 residues. Germline trimming cut 8 bases from V and 3 bases from J; bases unmatched to any gene: 10. The germline gives CDR1 SGHRS, CDR2 YFSETQ. The CDR3 nucleotides are TGCGCCAGAGAACCTCGGGGACAGGGGAAAGAGACCCAGTACTTC. Translating gives CAREPRGQGKETQYF.

This clonotype was picked up many times. The chain couples TRBV12-3 or TRBV12-4 to TRBJ1-2, with a tentative D call TRBD1 (6 bases). V lost 11 bases to trimming and J lost 5 bases, with 15 bases between them. This CDR3 spans 12 amino acids. The DNA of the CDR3 is TGTGCCGCCCTGACAGGTCCTTATGGCTACACCTTC. Amino acids: CAALTGPYGYTF.